A single sample gave rise to the 19 T cell receptor beta chains below, sequenced in a study of CD8 T cells in Susac syndrome. With random hexamers, reverse transcription was performed on about 0.45 to 1 ug of RNA. TCRdb ran MiXCR on the immunoSEQ multiplex PCR reads and lists one entry per CDR3 protein. The profile shows about 200,000 distinct CDR3 sequences, almost 96% of them singletons. The material sequenced was CD4+ T cells from PBMCs. All receptors come from a human donor with multiple sclerosis.

The table lists this clonotype with a count of one. The chain couples TRBV12-3 or TRBV12-4 to TRBJ2-7, with D perhaps matching TRBD1 (6 bases). V was trimmed by 2 bases and J by 3 bases, leaving 14 bases between them. The CDR3 extends over 15 amino acids. The chain's CDR3 is CASSLRAGAFYEQYF. Here the CDR3 DNA reads TGTGCCAGCAGTTTAAGGGCAGGGGCCTTCTACGAGCAGTACTTC.

This chain's CDR3 is CASSDRSSYNSPLHF. The CDR3 DNA sequence: TGTGCCAGCAGTGATCGGAGCTCCTATAATTCACCCCTCCACTTT. The V call is TRBV25-1, the J call TRBJ1-6; D uncertain. Trimming removed 3 bases at V and 0 bases at J, with 6 bases between. Germline V gene sequence: CDR1 MGHDK, CDR2 SYGVNS. CDR3 length equals 15 residues.

V gene TRBV25-1 combines with J gene TRBJ1-1, with D unresolved. Trimming took off 3 bases at V and 0 bases at J, with 2 bases between the two ends. Germline V lookup: CDR1 MGHDK, CDR2 SYGVNS. The CDR3 covers 12 residues. The CDR3 nucleotides are TGTGCCAGCAGTGACGTGAACACTGAAGCTTTCTTT. Translation: CASSDVNTEAFF.

This chain links TRBV6-1 with TRBJ1-1; D is ambiguous. The CDR3 runs 12 residues. Trimming took off 8 bases at V and 1 base at J, with 8 bases between the two ends. Germline values: CDR1 MNHNS, CDR2 SASEGT. The CDR3 here is CASLERNTEAFF. In DNA form, the CDR3 reads TGTGCCAGCCTAGAAAGGAACACTGAAGCTTTCTTT.

This chain links TRBV15 with TRBJ1-2, with no clear D. The germline V gene has CDR1 LNHNV and CDR2 YYDKDF (reference sequence). The CDR3 contains 12 residues. V lost 1 base, J lost 14 bases, and 14 bases lay in between. CDR3 amino acids: CATSRGGGSRTF. In nucleotides, the CDR3 is TGTGCCACCAGCAGAGGAGGAGGGTCTCGGACCTTC.

The chain uses TRBV9 and TRBJ1-1, with D possibly being TRBD1 (5 bases). The CDR3 extends over 15 amino acids. V was clipped by 0 bases and J by 4 bases, with 13 bases between them. CDR1 is SGDLS, CDR2 YYNGEE, per germline. DNA of the CDR3: TGTGCCAGCAGCGTAGGTCCAGGGATGCGCACTGAAGCTTTCTTT. It is translated as CASSVGPGMRTEAFF.

The chain couples TRBV29-1 to TRBJ1-1; D not resolved. CDR1 is SQVTM and CDR2 is ANQGSEA in the germline V gene. The V end lost 6 bases, the J end lost 3 bases, and 11 bases lay between the germline ends. The CDR3 has 12 amino acids. The CDR3 DNA is TGCAGCGTCGTGACCGGGTACACTGAAGCTTTCTTT. Amino acid sequence: CSVVTGYTEAFF.

This chain connects TRBV12-3 or TRBV12-4 to TRBJ2-7, with 7 bases matching TRBD1. This CDR3 has 12 amino acids. Trimming at V came to 10 bases and at J to 2 bases, leaving 5 bases not matched to a gene. CDR3 coding DNA: TGTGCCACCCGGGACAGAACCTACGAGCAGTACTTC. Translated: CATRDRTYEQYF.

V usage is TRBV7-3 and J usage is TRBJ2-1, with a weak D call TRBD2 (6 bases). CDR1 and CDR2 (germline): SGHTA, FQGTGA. This CDR3 comprises 14 residues. The V gene lost 3 bases and the J gene lost 4 bases, with 10 bases spanning the gap. DNA of the CDR3: TGTGCCAGCAGCTTGCTCGGGGGATACAATGAGCAGTTCTTC. This codes for CASSLLGGYNEQFF.

The chain uses TRBV30 and TRBJ2-7, with 7 bases identical to TRBD2. The CDR3 length is 13 residues. With 2 bases clipped from V and 5 bases from J, the junction kept 6 bases outside the gene matches. Germline V lookup: CDR1 GTSNPN, CDR2 SVGIG (reference sequence). The CDR3 spells CAWSYRLAHEQYF. The CDR3 DNA follows: TGTGCCTGGAGTTATAGACTAGCCCACGAGCAGTACTTC.

CDR3 region: CASSQTGAPLHF. The CDR3 DNA sequence: TGTGCCAGCAGCCAGACGGGGGCTCCCCTCCACTTT. The chain couples TRBV14 to TRBJ1-6; weak D call: TRBD1 (6 bases). The CDR3 length is 12 residues. The germline CDR1 and CDR2 sequences are SGHDN and FVKESK. The germline V and J ends were trimmed by 3 bases and 13 bases, with 10 bases remaining between them. Together with reference TRBV14 and TRBJ1-6, the CDR3 gives the full variable domain: EAGVTQFPSHSVIEKGQTVTLRCDPISGHDNLYWYRRVMGKEIKFLLHFVKESKQDESGMPNNRFLAERTGGTYSTLKVQPAELEDSGVYFCASSQTGAPLHFGNGTRLTVT.

This chain links TRBV20-1 with TRBJ2-7; weak D call: TRBD1 (5 bases). The CDR3 sequence is 14 residues long. The V and J ends lost 6 bases and 4 bases respectively, with 19 bases between them. Germline values: CDR1 DFQATT, CDR2 SNEGSKA (reference sequence). The CDR3 DNA is TGCAGTGCCACCCCCGGTGACAGCGCATACGAGCAGTACTTC. As protein: CSATPGDSAYEQYF.

The rearrangement uses TRBV19 and TRBJ2-7; a weak D match, TRBD1 (5 bases). This CDR3 is 13 amino acids long. The germline CDR1 and CDR2 sequences are LNHDA and SQIVND (reference sequence). Trimming stripped 3 bases from V and 2 bases from J, with 8 bases between. The CDR3 bases are TGTGCCAGTAGTATTGTGGACACCTACGAGCAGTACTTC. Protein product: CASSIVDTYEQYF.

The genes are TRBV7-9 and TRBJ2-4, with 8 bases that match TRBD1. The length of the CDR3 is 14 residues. V dropped 7 bases and J dropped 2; count of bases not matched to a gene: 4. CDR1 SEHNR and CDR2 FQNEAQ come from the germline V gene (reference sequence). DNA of the CDR3: TGTGCCAGCAATGGACAGGGAACCAAAAACATTCAGTACTTC. This sequence encodes CASNGQGTKNIQYF.

This chain joins TRBV6-2 or TRBV6-3 and TRBJ2-6; 9 bases map to TRBD1. V lost 0 bases to trimming and J lost 0 bases; unmatched junction nucleotides: 6. The germline CDR1 and CDR2 sequences are MNHEY and SVGEGT. The CDR3 loop spans 19 amino acids. CDR3 region: CASSYSRGGQGSGANVLTF. The CDR3 nucleotides are TGTGCCAGCAGTTACTCGAGAGGGGGACAGGGCTCTGGGGCCAACGTCCTGACTTTC.

The rearrangement uses TRBV27 and TRBJ1-2; 7 nucleotides align to TRBD1. Trimming at V came to 2 bases and at J to 8 bases, leaving 17 bases not matched to a gene. The length of the CDR3 is 17 residues. Looked up from germline, CDR1 is MNHEY and CDR2 is SMNVEV (reference sequence). The CDR3 loop is CASSLAGQLLGSRGYTF. The CDR3 DNA follows: TGTGCCAGCAGTTTAGCGGGACAGCTACTAGGCTCTAGGGGCTACACCTTC.

This clonotype showed up just once. The genes are TRBV30 and TRBJ2-7, with 7 bases identical to TRBD2. The J segment lost 12 bases and the V segment lost 7 bases, leaving 18 bases of the junction unmatched. The germline gives CDR1 GTSNPN, CDR2 SVGIG (reference sequence). The CDR3 extends over 13 amino acids. Written as DNA, the CDR3 is TGTGCCTTAGCGGTAGCGGGTGAAGAACCTGCGTACTTC. The encoded protein is CALAVAGEEPAYF.

The V and J genes are TRBV18 and TRBJ2-5; D is undetermined. V lost 9 bases, J lost 2 bases, and 13 bases lay in between. The CDR3 loop spans 13 amino acids. Germline-derived CDR1 and CDR2 are KGHSH and LQKENI. Written as DNA, the CDR3 is TGTGCCAGTCGAAAAATGGTTCAAGAGACCCAGTACTTC. Protein sequence: CASRKMVQETQYF.

J is TRBJ1-2 and V is TRBV9; D is possibly TRBD1 (5 bases). The CDR3 covers 13 residues. Germline CDR1 and CDR2: SGDLS and YYNGEE. Trimming took off 4 bases at V and 8 bases at J, with 15 bases between the two ends. The CDR3 region is CASSPPGPGGYTF. CDR3 sequence (DNA): TGTGCCAGCAGCCCCCCGGGGCCAGGAGGCTACACCTTC.